The 9 T cell receptor beta chains given below trace back to one sample, sequenced in a study of T-cell reconstitution after alpha-beta-depleted transplantation in children. A TCRbeta library incorporating unique molecular identifiers was prepared. Each CDR3 protein gets one entry after TCRdb re-called the PCR reads with MiXCR. The sample holds fewer than 500,000 distinct CDR3 sequences; roughly 43% are singletons and the top ten take 27%. This specimen was PBMCs, taken before TCRalphabeta/CD19-depleted stem cell transplant. The receptor set was obtained from a girl aged 2-10 years with aplastic anemia, due to receive a stem cell transplant.

The genes are TRBV28 and TRBJ2-3, with D possibly matching TRBD2 (7 bases). This CDR3 region has 12 residues. Per the germline V gene, CDR1 is MDHEN and CDR2 is SYDVKM. V shed 11 bases and J shed 1 base, with 10 bases lying between them. The CDR3 region is CAGGGRTDTQYF. Here the CDR3 DNA reads TGTGCCGGCGGGGGCCGCACAGATACGCAGTATTTT.

This chain connects TRBV7-6 to TRBJ2-3; 7 nucleotides agree with TRBD1. J was trimmed by 11 bases and V by 1 base; bases with no gene match: 6. The CDR3 runs to 13 residues. CDR1 and CDR2 from the germline V gene are SGHVS and FNYEAQ. This chain's CDR3 is CASSLGDRERQYF. The CDR3, as DNA: TGTGCCAGCAGCTTAGGCGACAGGGAGAGGCAGTATTTT.

The rearrangement joins TRBV12-3 or TRBV12-4 to TRBJ2-1; TRBD1 aligns across 7 bases. After removal of 6 bases from V and 3 bases from J, the junction contained 5 bases not matched to a gene. CDR3 size: 14 residues. The CDR3, as DNA: TGTGCCAGCAGACACCGGGACAGCTACAATGAGCAGTTCTTC. Protein: CASRHRDSYNEQFF.

This sequence joins TRBV20-1 and TRBJ2-1; D possibly corresponds to TRBD2 (6 bases). The CDR3 loop spans 14 amino acids. V was trimmed by 5 bases and J by 3 bases, leaving 14 bases between them. Germline V gene data show CDR1 as DFQATT and CDR2 as SNEGSKA (reference sequence). In nucleotides, the CDR3 is TGCAGTGCTCCAAAGGGGACTTTCTACAATGAGCAGTTCTTC. Translation: CSAPKGTFYNEQFF.

This clonotype was seen repeatedly, ten times or more. The rearrangement links TRBV6-2 or TRBV6-3 to TRBJ2-1, with 10 bases lining up with TRBD1. Trimming at V came to 2 bases and at J to 4 bases, leaving 11 bases not matched to a gene. In germline, CDR1 is MNHEY, CDR2 SVGEGT. The CDR3 has 18 residues. CDR3 nucleotides: TGTGCCAGCAGTTACGAGCCGGGACAGGGGATCGGGTACAATGAGCAGTTCTTC. Amino acid sequence: CASSYEPGQGIGYNEQFF.

V gene TRBV19 combines with J gene TRBJ2-7; D perhaps matches TRBD2 (6 bases). The V end was cut by 7 bases, the J end by 0 bases, with 16 bases between. Germline CDR1 is LNHDA and CDR2 is SQIVND (reference sequence). The CDR3 length is 15 residues. CDR3 nucleotide sequence: TGTGCCAGTAATCGGCGGGGAAACCCCTCCTACGAGCAGTACTTC. This translates into CASNRRGNPSYEQYF.

This clonotype showed up just a few times. V is TRBV7-2 and J is TRBJ2-5; D gene ambiguous. This CDR3 contains 12 residues. V was shortened by 5 bases and J by 4 bases, with 8 bases between the two germline ends. CDR1 is SGHTA, CDR2 FQGNSA, per germline. CDR3 DNA: TGTGCCAGCAGCCTCCCCCCAGAGACCCAGTACTTC. Translating it yields CASSLPPETQYF.

This clonotype was seen a handful of times. V and J are TRBV6-2 or TRBV6-3 and TRBJ2-2; D is perhaps TRBD1 or TRBD2 (5 bases each). Trimming took off 2 bases at V and 6 bases at J, with 10 bases between the two ends. The CDR3 has 14 residues. CDR1 is MNHEY and CDR2 is SVGEGT in the germline V gene. As DNA, the CDR3 is TGTGCCAGCAGTTACGGGGGTATCTCCGGGGAGCTGTTTTTT. Its translation: CASSYGGISGELFF.

The V call is TRBV29-1, the J call TRBJ2-7; 9 nucleotides agree with TRBD2. The length of the CDR3 is 14 residues. Trimming took 4 bases from V and 3 from J; bases not matched to a gene: 7. Germline V gene sequence: CDR1 SQVTM, CDR2 ANQGSEA. The CDR3 sequence: CSVGSGGRVYEQYF. As DNA, the CDR3 is TGCAGCGTTGGTAGCGGCGGGAGGGTCTACGAGCAGTACTTC.